A selection of T cell receptor beta chains follows, all from one sample in a study of control samples from healthy donors and cancer patients. The repertoire was sequenced with immunoSEQ multiplex PCR; TCRdb's copy has only in-frame clones and lacks some. The table includes around 59,000 clones, 92% detected once. The material sequenced was PBMCs. The receptors originated from a man aged 35-49 years with colorectal cancer. The CDR3 runs from the conserved cysteine through the conserved F or W. Fields, in order: clone size, J gene, V gene, D gene, CDR3 protein, CDR3 DNA. The D gene is left open where the match is weak. For some rows the clone size is stated as once, few or many, or as a class when expanded; others skip it.

. | TRBJ1-2 | TRBV18 | . | CASSPAGDGYTF | TGTGCCAGCTCACCGGCAGGAGATGGCTACACCTTC
. | TRBJ1-1 | TRBV11-2 | . | CASTGYAIPEAFF | TGTGCCAGCACAGGCTATGCCATCCCTGAAGCTTTCTTT
. | TRBJ1-2 | TRBV11-2 | . | CASSLVRDTSYGYTF | TGTGCCAGCAGCTTAGTGCGCGATACCTCCTATGGCTACACCTTC
once | TRBJ2-2 | TRBV7-2 | . | CASFPRLRGNTGELFF | TGTGCCAGCTTCCCCCGGTTGCGGGGAAACACCGGGGAGCTGTTTTTT
once | TRBJ1-4 | TRBV3-1/TRBV3-2 | . | CASSQDVADEKLFF | TGTGCCAGCAGCCAAGATGTGGCAGATGAAAAACTGTTTTTT
. | TRBJ1-1 | TRBV6-5 | . | CASSYSDWTEAFF | TGTGCCAGCAGTTACTCCGATTGGACTGAAGCTTTCTTT
few | TRBJ2-1 | TRBV19 | . | CASREGMISNEQFF | TGTGCCAGTAGGGAAGGGATGATTTCCAATGAGCAGTTCTTC
. | TRBJ2-1 | TRBV18 | . | CASSPPSRQYNEQFF | TGTGCCAGCTCACCCCCTAGTCGACAGTACAATGAGCAGTTCTTC
. | TRBJ2-1 | TRBV5-4 | . | CASSLAGGVEQFF | TGTGCCAGCAGCTTGGCTGGTGGGGTTGAGCAGTTCTTC
. | TRBJ2-1 | TRBV18 | . | CASSPGRSTYNEQFF | TGTGCCAGCTCACCGGGCAGGTCGACCTACAATGAGCAGTTCTTC
. | TRBJ1-6 | TRBV5-1 | . | CASSFQGYNSPLHF | TGCGCCAGCAGCTTCCAGGGGTACAATTCACCCCTCCACTTT
. | TRBJ1-5 | TRBV18 | . | CASSPGGNQPQHF | TGTGCCAGCTCGCCCGGGGGTAATCAGCCCCAGCATTTT
. | TRBJ2-1 | TRBV4-1 | TRBD2 | CASSHDPKKRGARNLNEQFF | TGCGCCAGCAGCCACGACCCAAAGAAGCGGGGGGCCCGAAACCTCAATGAGCAGTTCTTC
. | TRBJ1-1 | TRBV19 | . | CASSISLNTEAFF | TGTGCCAGTAGTATTTCGCTGAACACTGAAGCTTTCTTT